This record covers a single T cell receptor beta chain. What it recognizes is unknown. Here immunoSEQ multiplex PCR was the method, and the copy in TCRdb shows in-frame clones only, minus some. The sample lists some 170,000 clones; 90% were seen once. These data come from a study of T cell responses to AZD1222 COVID-19 vaccine. Study-level points and caveats: A reported finding is that nearly half of spike-specific TCRs target unmutated variant regions. The study found Spike-specific TCR breadth and depth rose after two AZD1222 doses. Spike-spanning, vaccine-associated CD4 TCRs were dominant at 160-218 and 743-854.

Germline assignment: CDR1 SNHLY and CDR2 FYNNEI. V gave up 4 bases and J gave up 2 bases, with 4 bases separating them. The CDR3 is 12 amino acids. The sequences come from peripheral blood, collected 28 days after the second dose of the MenACWY control vaccine. The J gene is TRBJ2-3, the V gene TRBV2; D not resolved. This TCR derives from an adult who received the MenACWY meningococcal vaccine as a control. In nucleotides, the CDR3 is TGTGCCAGCAGTGTCTCCACAGATACGCAGTATTTT. Translating gives CASSVSTDTQYF. Complete variable domain (other parts from reference TRBV2 and TRBJ2-3): EPEVTQTPSHQVTQMGQEVILRCVPISNHLYFYWYRQILGQKVEFLVSFYNNEISEKSEIFDDQFSVERPDGSNFTLKIRSTKLEDSAMYFCASSVSTDTQYFGPGTRLTVL.